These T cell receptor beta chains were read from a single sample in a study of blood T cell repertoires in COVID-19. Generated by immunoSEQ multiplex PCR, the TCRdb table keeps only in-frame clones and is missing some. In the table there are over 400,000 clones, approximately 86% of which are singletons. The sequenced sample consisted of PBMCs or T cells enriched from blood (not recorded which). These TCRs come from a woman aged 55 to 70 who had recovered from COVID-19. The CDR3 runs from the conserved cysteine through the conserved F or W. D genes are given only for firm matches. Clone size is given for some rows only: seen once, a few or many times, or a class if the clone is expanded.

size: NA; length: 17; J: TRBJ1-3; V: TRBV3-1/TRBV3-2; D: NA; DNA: TGTGCCAGCAGTCCGGGACACTTTTTTTCCTCTGGAAACACCATATATTTT; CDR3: CASSPGHFFSSGNTIYF
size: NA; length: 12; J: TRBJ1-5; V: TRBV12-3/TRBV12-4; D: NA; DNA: TGTGCCAGCAGCGTACGGGGAGGGCCCCAGCATTTT; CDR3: CASSVRGGPQHF
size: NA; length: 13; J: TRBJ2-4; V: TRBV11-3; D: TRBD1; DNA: TGTGCCAGCAGCCTTGGACAGGGAACGTTCAGTTACTTC; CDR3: CASSLGQGTFSYF
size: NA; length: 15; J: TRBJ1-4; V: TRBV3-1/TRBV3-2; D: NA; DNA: TGTGCCAGCAGCCAAGAGGGTAGGGGGAGAGAAAAACTGTTTTTT; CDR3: CASSQEGRGREKLFF
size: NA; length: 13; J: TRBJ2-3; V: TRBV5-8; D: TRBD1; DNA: TGTGCCAGTCGGCCACGGACAGGCGGTACGCAGTATTTT; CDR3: CASRPRTGGTQYF
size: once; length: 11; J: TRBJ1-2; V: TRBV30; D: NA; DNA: TGTGCCTGGAGCGGGGGCTATGGCTACACCTTC; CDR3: CAWSGGYGYTF
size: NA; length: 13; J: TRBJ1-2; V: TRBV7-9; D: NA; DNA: TGTGCCAGCAGCTTATTGGAGCAGGGCCAATACACCTTC; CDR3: CASSLLEQGQYTF
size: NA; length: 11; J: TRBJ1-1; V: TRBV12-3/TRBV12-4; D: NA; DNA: TGTGCCAGCAACAGGGAAACTGAAGCTTTCTTT; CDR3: CASNRETEAFF
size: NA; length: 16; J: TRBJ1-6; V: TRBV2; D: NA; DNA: TGTGCCAGCAGCGAAACAGGGTTACATCCTAATTCACCCCTCCACTTT; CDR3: CASSETGLHPNSPLHF
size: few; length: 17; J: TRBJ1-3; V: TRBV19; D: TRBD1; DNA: TGTGCCAGTAGTATACGTTCGGACAGGCGCTCTGGAAACACCATATATTTT; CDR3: CASSIRSDRRSGNTIYF
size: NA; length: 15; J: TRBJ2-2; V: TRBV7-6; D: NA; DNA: TGTGCCAGCACCGAGGGTGGTCGGCCCCCCGGGGAGCTGTTTTTT; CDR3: CASTEGGRPPGELFF
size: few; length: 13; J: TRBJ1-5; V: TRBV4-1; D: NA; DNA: TGCGCCAGCAGCCGGGGCTTAATGGAGCCCCAGCATTTT; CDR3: CASSRGLMEPQHF
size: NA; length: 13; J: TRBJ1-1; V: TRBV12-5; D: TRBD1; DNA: TGTGCTGAATGGCTGGACAGGGACACTGAAGCTTTCTTT; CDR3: CAEWLDRDTEAFF
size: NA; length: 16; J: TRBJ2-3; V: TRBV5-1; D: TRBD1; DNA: TGCGCCAGCAGCTTGTTGGGGACAGGGGACCTAGATACGCAGTATTTT; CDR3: CASSLLGTGDLDTQYF
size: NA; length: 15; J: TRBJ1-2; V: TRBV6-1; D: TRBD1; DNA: TGTGCCAGCAGTTCCGCCTCGGACAGGAACTATGGCTACACCTTC; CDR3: CASSSASDRNYGYTF
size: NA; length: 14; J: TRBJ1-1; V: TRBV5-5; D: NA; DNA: TGTGCCAGCAGCTTATCAAGGGGGAACACTGAAGCTTTCTTT; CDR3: CASSLSRGNTEAFF
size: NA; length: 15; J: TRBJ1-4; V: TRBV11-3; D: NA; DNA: TGTGCCAGCAGCACCCGGCGGGGATCTAATGAAAAACTGTTTTTT; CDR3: CASSTRRGSNEKLFF
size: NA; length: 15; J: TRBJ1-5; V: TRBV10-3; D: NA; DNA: TGTGCCATCAGGGGGGGGGCGTCTAGCAATCAGCCCCAGCATTTT; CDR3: CAIRGGASSNQPQHF
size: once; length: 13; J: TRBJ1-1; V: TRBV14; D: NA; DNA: TGTGCCAGCAGCCGTCAGGGGCGGGCTGAAGCTTTCTTT; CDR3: CASSRQGRAEAFF
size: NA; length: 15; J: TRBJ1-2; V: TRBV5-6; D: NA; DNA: TGTGCCAGCAGCCCCTGGACAGTTTCTAACTATGGCTACACCTTC; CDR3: CASSPWTVSNYGYTF
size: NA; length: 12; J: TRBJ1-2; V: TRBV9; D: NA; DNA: TGTGCCAGCAGCGTAGGTACGGGTGGCTACACCTTC; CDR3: CASSVGTGGYTF
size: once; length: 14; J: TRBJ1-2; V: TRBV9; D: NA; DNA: TGTGCCAGCAGCGTATCCTCCGGGGGGTCTGGCTACACCTTC; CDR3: CASSVSSGGSGYTF
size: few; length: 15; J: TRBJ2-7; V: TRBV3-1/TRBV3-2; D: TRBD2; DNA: TGTGCCAGCAGCCCCGGGGGGGCCCCGGACAGCGAGCAGTACTTC; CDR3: CASSPGGAPDSEQYF
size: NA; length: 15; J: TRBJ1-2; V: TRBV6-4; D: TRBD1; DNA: TGTGCCAGCAGTGACTCGACAGGGGGCGTCTCTGGCTACACCTTC; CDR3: CASSDSTGGVSGYTF
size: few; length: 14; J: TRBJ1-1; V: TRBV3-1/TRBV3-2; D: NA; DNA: TGTGCCAGCAGCCAAGATCGCAACCAAGCGAGGGCTTTCTTT; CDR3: CASSQDRNQARAFF
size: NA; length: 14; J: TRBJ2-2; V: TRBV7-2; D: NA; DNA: TGTGCCAGCAGCCCAGGGGGGTGGGGCGGGGAGCTGTTTTTT; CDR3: CASSPGGWGGELFF
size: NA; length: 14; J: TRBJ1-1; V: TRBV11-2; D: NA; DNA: TGTGCCAGCAGCTTACACGGGACTGGCACTGAAGCTTTCTTT; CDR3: CASSLHGTGTEAFF
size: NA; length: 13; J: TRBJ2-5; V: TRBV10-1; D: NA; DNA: TGCGCCAGCAGCCGGTCGGGGTTTGAAACCCAGTACTTC; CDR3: CASSRSGFETQYF
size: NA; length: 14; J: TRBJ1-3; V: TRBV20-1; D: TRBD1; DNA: TGCAGTGCTATTGACAGGGACTCTGGAAACACCATATATTTT; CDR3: CSAIDRDSGNTIYF
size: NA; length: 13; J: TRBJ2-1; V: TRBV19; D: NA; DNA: TGTGCCAGTAGTAAGGACTACGACAATGAGCAGTTCTTC; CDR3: CASSKDYDNEQFF
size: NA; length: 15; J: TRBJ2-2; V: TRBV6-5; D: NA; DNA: TGTGCCAGCAGTTACTGGACAACGAACACCGGGGAGCTGTTTTTT; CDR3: CASSYWTTNTGELFF
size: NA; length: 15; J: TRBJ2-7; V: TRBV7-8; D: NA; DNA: TGTGCCAGCAGCTTATTCCAGGGGCCCTCCTACGAGCAGTACTTC; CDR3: CASSLFQGPSYEQYF
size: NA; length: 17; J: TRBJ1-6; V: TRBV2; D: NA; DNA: TGTGCCAGCAGTGAAGGTTCACGGGGTATCTATAATTCACCCCTCCACTTT; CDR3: CASSEGSRGIYNSPLHF
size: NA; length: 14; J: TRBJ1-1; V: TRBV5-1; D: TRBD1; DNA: TGCGCCAGCAGCGCCCGGACAGGGAACACTGAAGCTTTCTTT; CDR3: CASSARTGNTEAFF
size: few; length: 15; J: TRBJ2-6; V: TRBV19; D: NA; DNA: TGTGCCAGTAGTATGGTACGGGGTGGGGCCAACGTCCTGACTTTC; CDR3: CASSMVRGGANVLTF
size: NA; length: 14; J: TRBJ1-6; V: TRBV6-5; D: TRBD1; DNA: TGTGCCAGCAGGACCGGGACAGCTAATTCACCCCTCCACTTT; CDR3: CASRTGTANSPLHF
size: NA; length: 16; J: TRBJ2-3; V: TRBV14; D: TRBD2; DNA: TGTGCCAGCAGCCGAGTAGCGGGGGGCAACACAGATACGCAGTATTTT; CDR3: CASSRVAGGNTDTQYF
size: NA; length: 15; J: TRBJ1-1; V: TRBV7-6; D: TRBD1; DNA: TGTGCCAGTAGAGGACGGGAGGGGGCGAACACTGAAGCTTTCTTT; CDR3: CASRGREGANTEAFF
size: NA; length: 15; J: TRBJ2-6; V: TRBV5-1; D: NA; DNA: TGCGCCAGCACCCGGGAGAGCTCTGGGGCCAACGTCCTGACTTTC; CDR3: CASTRESSGANVLTF
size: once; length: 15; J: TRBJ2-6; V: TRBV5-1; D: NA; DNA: TGCGCCAGCAGCTGGACATTCTCTGGGGCCAACGTCCTGACTTTC; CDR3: CASSWTFSGANVLTF
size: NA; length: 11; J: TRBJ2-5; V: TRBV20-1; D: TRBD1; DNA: TGCAGTGCTCAGGACAGGGAGGCCCTGTACTTC; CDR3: CSAQDREALYF
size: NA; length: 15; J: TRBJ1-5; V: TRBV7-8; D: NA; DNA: TGTGCCAGCAGCTTTAGGGGTATTGGGGATCAGCCCCAGCATTTT; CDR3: CASSFRGIGDQPQHF
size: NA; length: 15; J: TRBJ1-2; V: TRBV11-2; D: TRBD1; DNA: TGTGCCAGCAGCTTTTCCACAGGGGGTAACTATGGCTACACCTTC; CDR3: CASSFSTGGNYGYTF
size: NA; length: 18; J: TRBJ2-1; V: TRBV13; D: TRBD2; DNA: TGTGCCAGCAGCTTACGACCCCTTCGGGGGGGCTCCTACAATGAGCAGTTCTTC; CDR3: CASSLRPLRGGSYNEQFF
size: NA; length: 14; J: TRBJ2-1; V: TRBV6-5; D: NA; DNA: TGTGCCAGCAGTTACTCCCGGGACAACAATGAGCAGTTCTTC; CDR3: CASSYSRDNNEQFF
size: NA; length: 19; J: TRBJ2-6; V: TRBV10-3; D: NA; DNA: TGTGCCATCAGTGGCATTTTTGGACAGCACTCTGGAGGGGCCAACGTCCTGACTTTC; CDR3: CAISGIFGQHSGGANVLTF